This entry lists 13 T cell receptor beta chains sequenced from one sample in a study of Graves' ophthalmopathy and Graves' hyperthyroidism. Amplified TCR beta CDR3 regions were obtained using RNA transcripts as template. An initial RT-PCR round employing HTBI primers preceded a second-round multiplex PCR. TCRdb redid the calling of the multiplex PCR reads with MiXCR, one entry per CDR3 protein. The sample holds 600,000 to 650,000 distinct CDR3 sequences; 20% to 25% are singletons and the top ten take more than 5.5%. Sequencing used peripheral blood. These receptors were collected from a woman between 18 and 29 years old with stable Graves' hyperthyroidism. Some clones in this sample may be carry-over from other donors' samples.

Many counts were recorded for this clonotype. The chain is built from TRBV20-1 and TRBJ2-7; unclear D gene. The germline V gene has CDR1 DFQATT and CDR2 SNEGSKA (reference sequence). The CDR3 has 13 residues. The V and J ends lost 0 bases and 1 base respectively, with 7 bases between them. The CDR3 bases are TGCAGTGCTAGAGATCTGGGATCCTACGAGCAGTACTTC. It is translated as CSARDLGSYEQYF.

This chain uses TRBV28 with TRBJ2-1; D is unclear. CDR3 length: 16 residues. V shed 5 bases and J shed 8 bases, with 22 bases lying between them. Germline V gene lookup returns CDR1 MDHEN and CDR2 SYDVKM. The CDR3 loop reads CASSRSLGRNIYEQFF. CDR3 nucleotides: TGTGCCAGCAGTAGATCCCTTGGGCGGAATATATATGAGCAGTTCTTC.

This clonotype was found many times. The chain joins TRBV18 to TRBJ1-1, with D possibly matching TRBD1 (5 bases). The CDR3 extends over 13 amino acids. Trimming took off 8 bases at V and 1 base at J, with 11 bases between the two ends. From germline, CDR1 is KGHSH and CDR2 LQKENI. The CDR3 DNA reads as TGTGCCAGCAGTCAGACAGCGAACACTGAAGCTTTCTTT. Protein product: CASSQTANTEAFF.

This clonotype occurred a few times. The V call is TRBV20-1, the J call TRBJ1-3; D ambiguous. The V end was cut by 4 bases, the J end by 0 bases, with 10 bases between. The CDR3 spans 14 residues. Germline V gene data show CDR1 as DFQATT and CDR2 as SNEGSKA (reference sequence). The CDR3 sequence is CSATDPNSGNTIYF. DNA of the CDR3: TGCAGTGCTACGGACCCAAACTCTGGAAACACCATATATTTT.

This clonotype was counted many times. The chain carries TRBV30 and TRBJ1-2; D is possibly TRBD1 (5 bases). The CDR3 spans 13 residues. Germline V CDR1 and CDR2: GTSNPN, SVGIG (reference sequence). V was shortened by 3 bases and J by 3 bases, with 11 bases between the two germline ends. In DNA form, the CDR3 reads TGTGCCTGGAGACTGGGGGGAGACTATGGCTACACCTTC. This encodes CAWRLGGDYGYTF.

The J gene is TRBJ1-2, the V gene TRBV29-1, with a possible D match to TRBD1 (6 bases). Germline CDR1 reads SQVTM; CDR2 reads ANQGSEA. The germline V and J ends were trimmed by 3 bases and 5 bases, with 13 bases remaining between them. The length of the CDR3 is 13 residues. CDR3 coding DNA: TGCAGCGTTGAGCCGGGGGGCGCATATGGCTACACCTTC. Its translation is CSVEPGGAYGYTF.

With respect to this clonotype: A much larger clone differs by one base, so this may be a read error. The chain carries TRBV12-3 or TRBV12-4 and TRBJ2-7, with unresolved D. This CDR3 has 14 residues. In nucleotides, the CDR3 is TGTGCCAGCAGTCTTGAATTAGGATCGTACGAGCAGTGCTTC. Protein sequence: CASSLELGSYEQCF.

This clonotype was counted a few times. This chain links TRBV12-3 or TRBV12-4 with TRBJ2-5, with TRBD1 identical over 10 bases. The CDR3 contains 15 residues. V lost 6 bases and J lost 4; bases outside the gene matches: 8. The CDR3, as DNA: TGTGCCAGCAGCCTAGCCGGGACAGGGGCAGAGACCCAGTACTTC. Amino acids: CASSLAGTGAETQYF.

This sequence joins TRBV19 and TRBJ2-7, with a tentative D call TRBD2 (6 bases). The V and J ends lost 6 bases and 0 bases respectively, with 12 bases between them. The CDR3 totals 14 residues. The V gene's germline CDR1 is LNHDA and CDR2 SQIVND (reference sequence). The CDR3 bases are TGTGCCAGTAGCACCGGGCGGGACTCCTACGAGCAGTACTTC. Protein sequence: CASSTGRDSYEQYF.

This clonotype occurred many times. The V and J genes are TRBV2 and TRBJ2-7; 7 bases fit TRBD1. The germline V gene encodes CDR1 SNHLY and CDR2 FYNNEI. The CDR3 loop spans 13 amino acids. J was trimmed by 6 bases and V by 6 bases; bases with no gene match: 8. The CDR3 region is CASRGGQVREQYF. CDR3 coding DNA: TGTGCCAGCAGAGGCGGACAGGTGCGCGAGCAGTACTTC.

This clonotype was detected many times. The gene calls are TRBV10-1 and TRBJ2-5; possible D gene TRBD2, 6 bases. V was clipped by 4 bases and J by 4 bases, with 7 bases between them. CDR3 length: 12 amino acids. Germline V gene data show CDR1 as WNHNN and CDR2 as SYGVQD (reference sequence). This CDR3 reads CASSAGGETQYF. The CDR3 bases are TGCGCCAGCAGTGCCGGGGGAGAGACCCAGTACTTC.

The table lists this clonotype with a few counts. The chain is built from TRBV4-1 and TRBJ2-7; perhaps TRBD2 as D (6 bases). The germline CDR1 and CDR2 sequences are MGHRA and YSYEKL. V shed 2 bases and J shed 2 bases, with 22 bases lying between them. The CDR3 sequence is 18 residues long. The CDR3 loop reads CASSQLPWGVVRTYEQYF. The CDR3 DNA sequence: TGCGCCAGCAGCCAACTCCCCTGGGGGGTAGTGAGGACCTACGAGCAGTACTTC.

This clonotype was seen repeatedly, ten times or more. CDR3 protein: CASSFRDGKNIQYF. As DNA, the CDR3 is TGCGCCAGCAGTTTCCGGGACGGCAAAAACATTCAGTACTTC. The chain couples TRBV5-1 to TRBJ2-4; either TRBD1 or TRBD2 may supply D (5 bases each). The germline V and J ends were trimmed by 5 bases and 3 bases, with 12 bases remaining between them. The CDR3 loop spans 14 amino acids. CDR1 is SGHRS and CDR2 is YFSETQ in the germline V gene.